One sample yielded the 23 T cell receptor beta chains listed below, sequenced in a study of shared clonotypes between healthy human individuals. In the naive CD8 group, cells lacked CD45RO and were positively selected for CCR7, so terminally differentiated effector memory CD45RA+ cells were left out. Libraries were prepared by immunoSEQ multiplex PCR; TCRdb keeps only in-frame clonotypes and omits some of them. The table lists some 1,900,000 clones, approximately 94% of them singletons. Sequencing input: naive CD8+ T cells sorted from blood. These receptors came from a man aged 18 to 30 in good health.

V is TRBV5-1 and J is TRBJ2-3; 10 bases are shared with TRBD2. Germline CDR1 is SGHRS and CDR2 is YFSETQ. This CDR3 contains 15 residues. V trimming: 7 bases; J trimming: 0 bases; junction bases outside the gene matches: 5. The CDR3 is CASRISGGSTDTQYF. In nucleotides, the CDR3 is TGCGCCAGCCGGATTAGCGGGGGGAGCACAGATACGCAGTATTTT.

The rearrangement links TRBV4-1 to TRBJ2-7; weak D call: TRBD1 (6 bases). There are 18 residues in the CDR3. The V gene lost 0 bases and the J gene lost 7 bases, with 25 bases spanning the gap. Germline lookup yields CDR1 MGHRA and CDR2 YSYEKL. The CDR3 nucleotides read TGCGCCAGCAGCCAAGAACTTCAAGGCGGCCCAGGGCAGGGGGAGCAGTACTTC. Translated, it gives CASSQELQGGPGQGEQYF.

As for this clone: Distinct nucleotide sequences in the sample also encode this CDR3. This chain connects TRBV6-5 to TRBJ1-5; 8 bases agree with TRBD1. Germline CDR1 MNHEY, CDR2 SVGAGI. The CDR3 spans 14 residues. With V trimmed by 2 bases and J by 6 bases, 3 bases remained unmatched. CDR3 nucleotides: TGTGCCAGCAGTTACGGACAGGGAGTTCAGCCCCAGCATTTT. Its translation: CASSYGQGVQPQHF.

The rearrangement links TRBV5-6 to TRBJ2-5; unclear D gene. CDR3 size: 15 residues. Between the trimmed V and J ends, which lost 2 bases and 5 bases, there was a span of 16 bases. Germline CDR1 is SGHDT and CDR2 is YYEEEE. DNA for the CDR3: TGTGCCAGCAGCTTCGACCCCACCGTCGGGGAGACCCAGTACTTC. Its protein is CASSFDPTVGETQYF.

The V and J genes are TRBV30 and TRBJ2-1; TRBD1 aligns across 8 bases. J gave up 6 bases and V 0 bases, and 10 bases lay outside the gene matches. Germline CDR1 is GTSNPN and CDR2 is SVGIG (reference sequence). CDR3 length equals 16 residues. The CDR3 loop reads CAWSVWGQGALNEQFF. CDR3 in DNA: TGTGCCTGGAGTGTTTGGGGGCAGGGGGCGCTCAATGAGCAGTTCTTC.

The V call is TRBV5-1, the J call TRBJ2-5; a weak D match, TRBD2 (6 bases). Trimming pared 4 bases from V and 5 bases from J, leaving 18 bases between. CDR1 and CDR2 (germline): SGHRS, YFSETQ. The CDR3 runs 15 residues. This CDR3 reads CASSERARREETQYF. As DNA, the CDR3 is TGCGCCAGCAGCGAGCGGGCCCGCCGGGAGGAGACCCAGTACTTC.

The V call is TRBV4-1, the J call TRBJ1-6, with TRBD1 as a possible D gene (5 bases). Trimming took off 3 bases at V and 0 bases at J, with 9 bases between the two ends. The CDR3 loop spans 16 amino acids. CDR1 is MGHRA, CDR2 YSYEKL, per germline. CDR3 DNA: TGCGCCAGCAGCCATGAGGGGAGCTCCTATAATTCACCCCTCCACTTT. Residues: CASSHEGSSYNSPLHF.

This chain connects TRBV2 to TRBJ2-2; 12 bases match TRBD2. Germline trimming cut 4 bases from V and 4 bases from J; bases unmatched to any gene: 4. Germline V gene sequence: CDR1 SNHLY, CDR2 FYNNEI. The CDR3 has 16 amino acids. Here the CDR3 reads CASSVGLAGITGELFF. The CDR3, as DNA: TGTGCCAGCAGTGTCGGACTAGCGGGGATCACCGGGGAGCTGTTTTTT.

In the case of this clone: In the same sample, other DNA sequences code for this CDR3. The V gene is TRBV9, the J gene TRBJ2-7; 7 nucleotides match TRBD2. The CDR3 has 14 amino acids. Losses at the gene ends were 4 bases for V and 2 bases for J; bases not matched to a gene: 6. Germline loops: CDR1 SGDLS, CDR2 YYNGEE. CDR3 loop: CASSPGGGTYEQYF. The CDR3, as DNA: TGTGCCAGCAGCCCGGGGGGAGGTACCTACGAGCAGTACTTC.

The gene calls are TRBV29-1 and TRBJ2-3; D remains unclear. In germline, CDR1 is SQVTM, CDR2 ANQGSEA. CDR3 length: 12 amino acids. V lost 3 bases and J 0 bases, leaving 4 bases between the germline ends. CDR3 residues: CSVERSTDTQYF. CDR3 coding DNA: TGCAGCGTTGAGAGGAGCACAGATACGCAGTATTTT.

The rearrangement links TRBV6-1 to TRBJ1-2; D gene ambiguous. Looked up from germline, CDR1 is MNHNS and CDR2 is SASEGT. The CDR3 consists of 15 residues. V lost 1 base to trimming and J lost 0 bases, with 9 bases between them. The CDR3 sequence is CASSEGGAPNYGYTF. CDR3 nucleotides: TGTGCCAGCAGTGAAGGGGGAGCTCCTAACTATGGCTACACCTTC.

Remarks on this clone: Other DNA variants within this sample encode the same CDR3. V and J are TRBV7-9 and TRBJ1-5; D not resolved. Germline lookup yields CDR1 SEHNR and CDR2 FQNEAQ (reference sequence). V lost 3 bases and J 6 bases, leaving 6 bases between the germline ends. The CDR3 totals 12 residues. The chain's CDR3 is CASSLGSQPQHF. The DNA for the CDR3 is TGTGCCAGCAGCTTGGGAAGTCAGCCCCAGCATTTT.

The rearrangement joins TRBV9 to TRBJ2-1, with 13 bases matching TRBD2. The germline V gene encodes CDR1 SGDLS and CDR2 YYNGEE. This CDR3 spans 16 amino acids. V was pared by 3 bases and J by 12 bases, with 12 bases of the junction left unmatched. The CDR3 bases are TGTGCCAGCAGCGGGGACGGGACTAGCGGGATAATGACGCAGTTCTTC. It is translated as CASSGDGTSGIMTQFF.

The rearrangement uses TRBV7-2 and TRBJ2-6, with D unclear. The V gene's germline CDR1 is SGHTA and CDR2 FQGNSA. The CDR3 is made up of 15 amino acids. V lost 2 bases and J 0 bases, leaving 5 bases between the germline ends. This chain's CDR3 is CASSLMGSGANVLTF. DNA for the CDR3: TGTGCCAGCAGCTTAATGGGCTCTGGGGCCAACGTCCTGACTTTC.

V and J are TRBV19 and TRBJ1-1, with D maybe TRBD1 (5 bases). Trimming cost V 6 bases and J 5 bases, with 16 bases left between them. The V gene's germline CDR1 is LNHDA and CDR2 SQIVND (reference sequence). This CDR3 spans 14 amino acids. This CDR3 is CASRHWGESTEAFF. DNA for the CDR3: TGTGCCAGTAGGCACTGGGGGGAATCGACTGAAGCTTTCTTT.

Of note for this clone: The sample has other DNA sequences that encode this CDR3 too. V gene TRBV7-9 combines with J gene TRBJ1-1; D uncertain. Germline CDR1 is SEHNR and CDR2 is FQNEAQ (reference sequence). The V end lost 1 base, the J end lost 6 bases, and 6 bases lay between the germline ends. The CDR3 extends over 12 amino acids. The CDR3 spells CASSLVGAEAFF. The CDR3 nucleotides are TGTGCCAGCAGCTTAGTGGGCGCTGAAGCTTTCTTT.

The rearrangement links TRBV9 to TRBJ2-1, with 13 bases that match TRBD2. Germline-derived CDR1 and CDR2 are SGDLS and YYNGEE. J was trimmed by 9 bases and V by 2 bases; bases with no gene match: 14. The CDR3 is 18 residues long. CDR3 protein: CASSVPPGGTSGNVEQFF. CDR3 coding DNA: TGTGCCAGCAGCGTCCCTCCCGGCGGGACTAGCGGGAACGTTGAGCAGTTCTTC.

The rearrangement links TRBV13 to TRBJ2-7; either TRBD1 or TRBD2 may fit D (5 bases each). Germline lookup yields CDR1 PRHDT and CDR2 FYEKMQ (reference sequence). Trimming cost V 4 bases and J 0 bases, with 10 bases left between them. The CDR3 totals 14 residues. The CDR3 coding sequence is TGTGCCAGCAGCTCACGGGACGGCTCCTACGAGCAGTACTTC. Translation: CASSSRDGSYEQYF.

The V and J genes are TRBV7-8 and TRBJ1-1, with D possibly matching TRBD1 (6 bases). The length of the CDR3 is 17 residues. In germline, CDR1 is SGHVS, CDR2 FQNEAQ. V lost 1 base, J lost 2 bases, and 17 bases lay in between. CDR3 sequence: CASSLGNRVTFNTEAFF. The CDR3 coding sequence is TGTGCCAGCAGCTTAGGCAACAGGGTTACCTTTAACACTGAAGCTTTCTTT.

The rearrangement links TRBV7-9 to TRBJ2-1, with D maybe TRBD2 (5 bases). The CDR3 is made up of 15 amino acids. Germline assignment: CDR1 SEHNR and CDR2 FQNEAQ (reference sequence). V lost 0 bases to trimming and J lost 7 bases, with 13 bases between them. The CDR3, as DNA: TGTGCCAGCAGCTTAGCAGGTTTTTCGGGGAATGAGCAGTTCTTC. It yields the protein CASSLAGFSGNEQFF. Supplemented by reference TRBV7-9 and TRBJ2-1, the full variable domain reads DTGVSQNPRHKITKRGQNVTFRCDPISEHNRLYWYRQTLGQGPEFLTYFQNEAQLEKSRLLSDRFSAERPKGSFSTLEIQRTEQGDSAMYLCASSLAGFSGNEQFFGPGTRLTVL.

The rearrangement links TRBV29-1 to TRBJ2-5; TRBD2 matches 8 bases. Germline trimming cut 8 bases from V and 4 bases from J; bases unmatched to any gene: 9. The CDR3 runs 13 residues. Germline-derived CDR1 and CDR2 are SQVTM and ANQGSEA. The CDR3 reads CSSEAGEAETQYF. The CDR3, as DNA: TGCAGCTCCGAAGCGGGAGAAGCAGAGACCCAGTACTTC.

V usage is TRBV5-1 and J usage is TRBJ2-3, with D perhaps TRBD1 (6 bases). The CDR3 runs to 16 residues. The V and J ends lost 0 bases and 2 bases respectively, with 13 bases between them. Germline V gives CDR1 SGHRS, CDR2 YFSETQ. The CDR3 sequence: CASSLVQGTYTDTQYF. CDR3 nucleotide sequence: TGCGCCAGCAGCTTGGTTCAGGGGACCTACACAGATACGCAGTATTTT.

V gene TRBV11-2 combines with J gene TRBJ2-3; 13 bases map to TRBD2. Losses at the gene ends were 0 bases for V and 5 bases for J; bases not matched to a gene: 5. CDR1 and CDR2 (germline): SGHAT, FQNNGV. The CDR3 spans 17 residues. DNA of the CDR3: TGTGCCAGCAGCTTAGATGGGAGACTAGCGGGGGGAGATACGCAGTATTTT. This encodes CASSLDGRLAGGDTQYF. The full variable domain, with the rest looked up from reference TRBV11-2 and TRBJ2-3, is EAGVAQSPRYKIIEKRQSVAFWCNPISGHATLYWYQQILGQGPKLLIQFQNNGVVDDSQLPKDRFSAERLKGVDSTLKIQPAKLEDSAVYLCASSLDGRLAGGDTQYFGPGTRLTVL.